The clone carrying this T cell receptor (beta chain) was seen once. Its antigen is unidentified. The sample originates from a study of T cell responses to AZD1222 COVID-19 vaccine. Study findings and constraints: Just a handful of AZD1222 recipients tested seropositive at baseline. Reports say nearly half of spike-specific TCRs go after unmutated variant regions. CD4 TCRs covered the whole spike, strongest at regions 160-218 and 743-854. The donors showed a predominance of white British ancestry and of females, with possible underestimation of clonal diversity.

The protocol was immunoSEQ multiplex PCR, while the TCRdb copy is restricted to in-frame clones and leaves out a portion. The sample includes 140,000 to 150,000 clones, 70% to 90% seen only once; the top ten take around 8.6%. After removal of 6 bases from V and 2 bases from J, the junction contained 6 bases not matched to a gene. CDR1 MDHEN and CDR2 SYDVKM come from the germline V gene. CDR3 length: 16 amino acids. Sequences were derived from peripheral blood, sampled on day 0 of AZD1222 vaccination. The receptor's source is an adult in good health. The V gene is TRBV28, the J gene TRBJ2-1, with 11 nucleotides matching TRBD2. The CDR3 DNA reads as TGTGCCAGCAGCCAACCTAGCGGGGGGACCTACAATGAGCAGTTCTTC. Translating it yields CASSQPSGGTYNEQFF. Full variable domain (missing parts from reference TRBV28 and TRBJ2-1): DVKVTQSSRYLVKRTGEKVFLECVQDMDHENMFWYRQDPGLGLRLIYFSYDVKMKEKGDIPEGYSVSREKKERFSLILESASTNQTSMYLCASSQPSGGTYNEQFFGPGTRLTVL.